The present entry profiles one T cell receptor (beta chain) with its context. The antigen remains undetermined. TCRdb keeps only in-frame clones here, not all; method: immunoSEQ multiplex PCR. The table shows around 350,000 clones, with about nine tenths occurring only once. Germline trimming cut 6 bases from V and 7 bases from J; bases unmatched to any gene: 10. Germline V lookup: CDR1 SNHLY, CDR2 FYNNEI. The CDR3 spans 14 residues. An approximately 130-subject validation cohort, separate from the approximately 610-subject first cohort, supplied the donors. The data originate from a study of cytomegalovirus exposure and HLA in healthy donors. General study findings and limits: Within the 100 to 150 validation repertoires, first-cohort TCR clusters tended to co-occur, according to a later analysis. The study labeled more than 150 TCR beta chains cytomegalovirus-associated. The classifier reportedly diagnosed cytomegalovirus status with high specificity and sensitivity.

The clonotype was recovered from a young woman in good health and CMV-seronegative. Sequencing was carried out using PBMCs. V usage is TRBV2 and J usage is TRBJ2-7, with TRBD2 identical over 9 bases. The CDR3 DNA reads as TGTGCCAGCAGGATAGCGGGGGCCGCCCGGGAGCAGTACTTC. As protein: CASRIAGAAREQYF. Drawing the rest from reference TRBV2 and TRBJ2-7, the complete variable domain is EPEVTQTPSHQVTQMGQEVILRCVPISNHLYFYWYRQILGQKVEFLVSFYNNEISEKSEIFDDQFSVERPDGSNFTLKIRSTKLEDSAMYFCASRIAGAAREQYFGPGTRLTVT.